These 29 T cell receptor beta chains share one sample of origin, sequenced in a study of T cell responses to AZD1222 COVID-19 vaccine. Clones were read by immunoSEQ multiplex PCR, and TCRdb kept only the in-frame ones, dropping some. The sample lists roughly 120,000 clones, about 86% occurring once. The source was peripheral blood, collected on day 0 of AZD1222 vaccination. The receptors shown here come from an adult in good health.

The chain links TRBV7-2 to TRBJ2-5, with 10 positions matching TRBD2. This CDR3 has 16 amino acids. The trim removed 0 bases at V and 5 bases at J, leaving 6 bases unmatched. Germline V gene sequence: CDR1 SGHTA, CDR2 FQGNSA. In nucleotides, the CDR3 is TGTGCCAGCAGCTTAGCTGAGCTAGCGGGGGTGGAGACCCAGTACTTC. Residues: CASSLAELAGVETQYF.

The chain links TRBV5-1 to TRBJ1-1, with D possibly matching TRBD1 (6 bases). V was pared by 6 bases and J by 6 bases, with 21 bases between. CDR3 length: 15 residues. The germline gives CDR1 SGHRS, CDR2 YFSETQ. In DNA form, the CDR3 reads TGCGCCAGCACCCCGGGGCAGGTTAAGGGGGCTGAAGCTTTCTTT. Its translation: CASTPGQVKGAEAFF.

In DNA, the CDR3 is TGTGCCAGCAGTTACTTCTGGGAAAGGGAAGAGACCCAGTACTTC. Its translation is CASSYFWEREETQYF. The chain uses TRBV6-5 and TRBJ2-5; D not certain. Germline CDR1 MNHEY, CDR2 SVGAGI. This CDR3 comprises 15 residues. Deletions cut 1 base from V and 3 bases from J, with 12 bases between.

The chain has TRBV5-1 and TRBJ2-5; 9 nucleotides match TRBD2. The germline CDR1 and CDR2 sequences are SGHRS and YFSETQ. V lost 4 bases and J lost 3; bases outside the gene matches: 4. The CDR3 loop spans 14 amino acids. The CDR3 DNA sequence: TGCGCCAGCAGCGGGGTAGCGGGAGAAGAGACCCAGTACTTC. Its protein is CASSGVAGEETQYF.

J is TRBJ2-2 and V is TRBV7-2, with 11 bases fitting TRBD2. Germline CDR1 and CDR2: SGHTA and FQGNSA. V was clipped by 10 bases and J by 5 bases; unmatched bases: 9. This CDR3 comprises 15 residues. This chain's CDR3 is CAIASSGGRTGELFF. The CDR3 bases are TGTGCCATCGCGTCTAGCGGGGGGAGGACCGGGGAGCTGTTTTTT. Complete variable domain (other parts from reference TRBV7-2 and TRBJ2-2): GAGVSQSPSNKVTEKGKDVELRCDPISGHTALYWYRQSLGQGLEFLIYFQGNSAPDKSGLPSDRFSAERTGGSVSTLTIQRTQQEDSAVYLCAIASSGGRTGELFFGEGSRLTVL.

This clone has only a few counts. J is TRBJ2-1 and V is TRBV3-1 (or the pseudogene TRBV3-2), with D possibly TRBD2 on 6 matching bases. The CDR3 is made up of 20 amino acids. Between the trimmed V and J ends, which lost 5 bases and 6 bases, there was a span of 32 bases. The V gene's germline CDR1 is LGHDT and CDR2 YNNKEL (reference sequence). The CDR3 nucleotides are TGTGCCAGCAGCGACCGCCAACTAGTTATTGGGGCCGGAGGGAGCAATGAGCAGTTCTTC. Amino acids: CASSDRQLVIGAGGSNEQFF.

In its sample, this clone was seen a few times. The V gene is TRBV3-1 (or the pseudogene TRBV3-2), the J gene TRBJ2-7; D is undetermined. CDR3 length: 15 amino acids. CDR1 and CDR2 (germline): LGHDT, YNNKEL (reference sequence). V was cut by 4 bases and J by 5 bases, with 18 bases left in between. CDR3 sequence reads: CASSLSWDWSHEQYF. The CDR3 nucleotides read TGTGCCAGCAGCCTTAGCTGGGATTGGTCCCACGAGCAGTACTTC.

The rearrangement links TRBV19 to TRBJ1-4; D call uncertain. V lost 3 bases to trimming and J lost 4 bases, with 9 bases between them. CDR1 is LNHDA, CDR2 SQIVND, per germline (reference sequence). The CDR3 contains 14 residues. This CDR3 reads CASSILTDNEKLFF. CDR3 in DNA: TGTGCCAGTAGTATCTTAACGGATAATGAAAAACTGTTTTTT.

This sequence joins TRBV5-4 and TRBJ1-3, with D perhaps TRBD1 (6 bases). The CDR3 contains 14 residues. The V gene lost 3 bases and the J gene lost 3 bases, with 10 bases spanning the gap. CDR1 SGHNT and CDR2 YYREEE come from the germline V gene (reference sequence). The CDR3 region has the DNA TGTGCCAGCAGCTACGGACAGATTGGAAACACCATATATTTT. Translating it yields CASSYGQIGNTIYF.

This chain joins TRBV19 and TRBJ2-2; a possible D gene is TRBD1 (5 bases). Deletions cut 3 bases from V and 6 bases from J, with 11 bases between. CDR1 and CDR2 from the germline V gene are LNHDA and SQIVND (reference sequence). The CDR3 spans 14 residues. As DNA, the CDR3 is TGTGCCAGTAGTATGTCCGGCAGGGCCGGGGAGCTGTTTTTT. The encoded protein is CASSMSGRAGELFF. Combining the CDR3 with reference TRBV19 and TRBJ2-2 gives the whole variable domain DGGITQSPKYLFRKEGQNVTLSCEQNLNHDAMYWYRQDPGQGLRLIYYSQIVNDFQKGDIAEGYSVSREKKESFPLTVTSAQKNPTAFYLCASSMSGRAGELFFGEGSRLTVL.

The chain employs TRBV5-4 and TRBJ2-7, with D perhaps matching TRBD1 (5 bases). The germline gives CDR1 SGHNT, CDR2 YYREEE (reference sequence). Deletions cut 4 bases from V and 7 bases from J, with 15 bases between. The CDR3 runs 13 residues. CDR3 amino acids: CASSLGVVGEQYF. The CDR3 DNA reads TGTGCCAGCAGCCTAGGGGTTGTGGGAGAGCAGTACTTC.

The CDR3 DNA is TGTGCCAGCAGTTTATTGCGTGGCTATGGCTACACCTTC. Encoded protein: CASSLLRGYGYTF. This chain connects TRBV12-3 or TRBV12-4 to TRBJ1-2; D not resolved. This CDR3 comprises 13 residues. The V end lost 2 bases, the J end lost 4 bases, and 8 bases lay between the germline ends.

The chain is built from TRBV11-1 and TRBJ2-7; 10 positions match TRBD2. V lost 1 base, J lost 4 bases, and 7 bases stayed unmatched. The germline CDR1 and CDR2 sequences are SGHAT and FQDESV (reference sequence). The CDR3 loop spans 16 amino acids. CDR3 sequence reads: CASSLGGGLAEYEQYF. As DNA, the CDR3 is TGTGCCAGCAGCTTAGGGGGAGGACTAGCGGAGTACGAGCAGTACTTC.

The gene calls are TRBV18 and TRBJ2-5; unclear D gene. This CDR3 comprises 14 residues. Germline V gene data show CDR1 as KGHSH and CDR2 as LQKENI. Trimming pared 3 bases from V and 5 bases from J, leaving 13 bases between. The CDR3 is CASSPKGFGETQYF. CDR3 bases: TGTGCCAGCTCACCGAAGGGTTTTGGGGAGACCCAGTACTTC.

The gene calls are TRBV9 and TRBJ1-1, with a possible D match to TRBD1 (5 bases). Germline V gives CDR1 SGDLS, CDR2 YYNGEE. CDR3 length: 16 residues. With 0 bases removed from V and 1 base from J, the gap between germline ends came to 13 bases. In nucleotides, the CDR3 is TGTGCCAGCAGCGTAGTCCAGGACACCTCGAACACTGAAGCTTTCTTT. It is translated as CASSVVQDTSNTEAFF.

This chain links TRBV29-1 with TRBJ2-7; TRBD2 matches at 9 bases. Per the germline V gene, CDR1 is SQVTM and CDR2 is ANQGSEA. Losses at the gene ends were 5 bases for V and 7 bases for J; bases not matched to a gene: 12. The CDR3 spans 14 residues. The CDR3 reads CSVLASGVPREQYF. Written as DNA, the CDR3 is TGCAGCGTTTTGGCTAGCGGGGTTCCTAGGGAGCAGTACTTC.

V usage is TRBV7-2 and J usage is TRBJ2-4; TRBD2 agrees at 9 bases. Germline V gives CDR1 SGHTA, CDR2 FQGNSA. The length of the CDR3 is 17 residues. With 2 bases clipped from V and 2 bases from J, the junction kept 7 bases outside the gene matches. This CDR3 is CASSLQRGAVTKNIQYF. Here the CDR3 DNA reads TGTGCCAGCAGCTTACAGCGGGGGGCCGTTACCAAAAACATTCAGTACTTC. The full variable domain, with the rest looked up from reference TRBV7-2 and TRBJ2-4, is GAGVSQSPSNKVTEKGKDVELRCDPISGHTALYWYRQSLGQGLEFLIYFQGNSAPDKSGLPSDRFSAERTGGSVSTLTIQRTQQEDSAVYLCASSLQRGAVTKNIQYFGAGTRLSVL.

A few counts support this clone. This chain joins TRBV29-1 and TRBJ1-2; a possible D gene is TRBD1 (5 bases). This CDR3 is 12 amino acids long. Germline V CDR1 and CDR2: SQVTM, ANQGSEA. Trimming shortened V by 6 bases and J by 4 bases, and 12 bases separated the two germline ends. The CDR3 region has the DNA TGCAGCGTGGGGGTAGGGCTCTATGGCTACACCTTC. It encodes CSVGVGLYGYTF. Using reference TRBV29-1 and TRBJ1-2 for the parts outside the CDR3, the full variable domain is SAVISQKPSRDICQRGTSLTIQCQVDSQVTMMFWYRQQPGQSLTLIATANQGSEATYESGFVIDKFPISRPNLTFSTLTVSNMSPEDSSIYLCSVGVGLYGYTFGSGTRLTVV.

The chain links TRBV19 to TRBJ1-5, with 7 positions matching TRBD1. V was pared by 4 bases and J by 4 bases, with 7 bases of the junction left unmatched. The germline V gene has CDR1 LNHDA and CDR2 SQIVND (reference sequence). The CDR3 runs to 15 residues. CDR3 bases: TGTGCCAGTAGTAGAGGGGGCAGAGGGAATCAGCCCCAGCATTTT. Protein product: CASSRGGRGNQPQHF.

CDR3: CASSPGASNQPQHF. The CDR3 DNA sequence: TGTGCCAGCTCACCAGGAGCGAGCAATCAGCCCCAGCATTTT. The chain employs TRBV18 and TRBJ1-5; no clear D gene. This CDR3 has 14 amino acids. Germline V lookup: CDR1 KGHSH, CDR2 LQKENI. The V end was cut by 2 bases, the J end by 1 base, with 6 bases between.

Concerning this clone itself: The germline gene is not matched at one end of the junction; a read error may be the cause. The rearrangement links TRBV5-1 to TRBJ1-4; D call uncertain. CDR1 and CDR2 (germline): SGHRS, YFSETQ. This CDR3 is built from 14 residues. The CDR3 spells CASSLGATNGKLFF. For the CDR3, the DNA is TGCGCCAGCAGCTTGGGGGCAACTAATGGAAAACTGTTTTTT.

The chain joins TRBV9 to TRBJ1-1; 8 positions match TRBD1. Germline-derived CDR1 and CDR2 are SGDLS and YYNGEE. Losses at the gene ends were 2 bases for V and 5 bases for J; bases not matched to a gene: 11. This CDR3 has 16 amino acids. The CDR3 sequence is CASSVLPQGAETEAFF. CDR3 nucleotide sequence: TGTGCCAGCAGCGTCCTACCGCAGGGGGCTGAGACTGAAGCTTTCTTT.

V usage is TRBV19 and J usage is TRBJ1-3, with 7 nucleotides matching TRBD1. The V gene end was trimmed by 4 bases and the J gene end by 4 bases; junction bases not matched to a gene: 7. The CDR3 has 15 amino acids. CDR1 is LNHDA, CDR2 SQIVND, per germline (reference sequence). DNA for the CDR3: TGTGCCAGTAGTACACGACAGGGAGAAGGAAACACCATATATTTT. Translation: CASSTRQGEGNTIYF.

The chain combines TRBV4-2 with TRBJ2-1; D might be TRBD1 (6 bases). CDR3 length equals 15 residues. V dropped 2 bases and J dropped 8 bases, with 16 bases sitting between them. Germline V gene sequence: CDR1 LGHNA, CDR2 YNFKEQ. CDR3 sequence reads: CASSQSHRVGDEQFF. The CDR3 DNA sequence: TGTGCCAGCAGCCAATCCCACAGGGTTGGTGATGAGCAGTTCTTC.

The chain has TRBV28 and TRBJ1-6; 8 bases align to TRBD1. From germline, CDR1 is MDHEN and CDR2 SYDVKM. The ends lost 7 bases at V and 7 bases at J; junction bases unmatched: 6. The CDR3 has 14 amino acids. The DNA for the CDR3 is TGTGCCAGCACCCCCGGGACAGGCAATTCACCCCTCCACTTT. This encodes CASTPGTGNSPLHF.

This clone appeared once. The V call is TRBV5-4, the J call TRBJ1-1, with TRBD1 as a possible D gene (5 bases). V lost 3 bases and J lost 5, with 8 bases in between. CDR3 size: 12 residues. The germline CDR1 and CDR2 sequences are SGHNT and YYREEE (reference sequence). The CDR3 DNA sequence: TGTGCCAGCAGCTCCCGACAGACTGAAGCTTTCTTT. Translation: CASSSRQTEAFF.

The CDR3 coding sequence is TGTGCCACGCTGGACAGGGGAAACACTGAAGCTTTCTTT. The encoded protein is CATLDRGNTEAFF. V usage is TRBV10-3 and J usage is TRBJ1-1, with 9 bases aligning to TRBD1. CDR1 and CDR2 from the germline V gene are ENHRY and SYGVKD. CDR3 length: 13 residues. Losses at the gene ends were 10 bases for V and 2 bases for J; bases not matched to a gene: 5.

This sequence joins TRBV18 and TRBJ1-2; D is undetermined. V lost 4 bases, J lost 5 bases, and 17 bases lay in between. The CDR3 contains 15 residues. Germline CDR1 is KGHSH and CDR2 is LQKENI. CDR3 in DNA: TGTGCCAGCTCACTAACTGAGGCAGGACCTTATGGCTACACCTTC. The encoded protein is CASSLTEAGPYGYTF.

This clone was seen more than once but under ten times. The rearrangement joins TRBV11-2 to TRBJ2-5, with 9 bases identical to TRBD2. With 5 bases clipped from V and 1 base from J, the junction kept 8 bases outside the gene matches. This CDR3 region has 16 residues. Germline values: CDR1 SGHAT, CDR2 FQNNGV. The CDR3 DNA reads as TGTGCCAGCAGCCCGAGACTAGCGGAGAGCCAAGAGACCCAGTACTTC. This translates into CASSPRLAESQETQYF. The full variable domain, its missing parts supplied by reference TRBV11-2 and TRBJ2-5, is EAGVAQSPRYKIIEKRQSVAFWCNPISGHATLYWYQQILGQGPKLLIQFQNNGVVDDSQLPKDRFSAERLKGVDSTLKIQPAKLEDSAVYLCASSPRLAESQETQYFGPGTRLLVL.